This T cell receptor (beta chain) was profiled in a study of blood T cell repertoires in COVID-19. Study information: Specimens from acute and convalescent COVID-19 originated in the United States, Italy and Spain. T cells, B-cell-depleted T cells, or PBMCs supplied cDNA or gDNA.

V gave up 0 bases and J gave up 4 bases, with 10 bases separating them. The CDR3 totals 14 residues. Germline V gene data show CDR1 as LGHDT and CDR2 as YNNKEL (reference sequence). Authors' analysis steps: Reference gene primer amplification gave estimated nucleated cell counts. The repertoire was sequenced with immunoSEQ multiplex PCR; TCRdb's copy has only in-frame clones and lacks some. V and J calls plus clone size are reproduced from that table; the DNA served to infer D and trimming. This repertoire shows approximately 54,000 clones, around nine tenths found once; its top ten account for approximately 3.9%.

The chain links TRBV3-1 (or the pseudogene TRBV3-2) to TRBJ2-7; tentatively, D is TRBD2 (6 bases). This clonotype was obtained from a man aged 50 to 59 with acute or convalescent COVID-19. The sequenced material came from peripheral blood. CDR3 sequence reads: CASSQDLDYYEQYF. In DNA form, the CDR3 reads TGTGCCAGCAGCCAAGATTTGGACTATTACGAGCAGTACTTC.